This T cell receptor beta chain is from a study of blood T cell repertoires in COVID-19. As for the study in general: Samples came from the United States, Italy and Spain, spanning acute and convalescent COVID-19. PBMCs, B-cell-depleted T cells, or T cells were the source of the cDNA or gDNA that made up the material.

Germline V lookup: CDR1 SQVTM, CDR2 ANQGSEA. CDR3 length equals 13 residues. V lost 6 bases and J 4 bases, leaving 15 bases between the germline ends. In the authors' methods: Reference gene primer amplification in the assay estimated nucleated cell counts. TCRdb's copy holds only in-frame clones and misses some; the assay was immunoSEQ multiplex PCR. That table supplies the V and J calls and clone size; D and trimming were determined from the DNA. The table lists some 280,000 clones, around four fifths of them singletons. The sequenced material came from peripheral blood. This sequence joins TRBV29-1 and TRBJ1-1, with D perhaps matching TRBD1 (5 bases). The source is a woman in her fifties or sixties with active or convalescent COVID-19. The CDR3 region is CSVWGRVTTEAFF. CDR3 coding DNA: TGCAGCGTATGGGGCAGGGTGACCACTGAAGCTTTCTTT.